Shown below are 28 T cell receptor beta chains from a single sample sequenced in a study of T-cell reconstitution after alpha-beta-depleted transplantation in children. Library preparation (for TCRbeta) was performed with unique molecular identifiers. Using its own MiXCR run on the PCR reads, TCRdb lists one record per CDR3 protein. This sample yields 490,000 or so distinct CDR3 sequences, of which 10% are seen a single time; 2% to 2.5% belongs to the top ten. This material consisted of PBMCs, taken before TCRalphabeta/CD19-depleted stem cell transplant. These TCRs come from a child aged 2 to 15 with inherited bone marrow failure, due to receive a stem cell transplant.

At least ten counts were recorded for this clonotype. This rearrangement joins TRBV12-3 or TRBV12-4 to TRBJ1-5; 9 nucleotides line up with TRBD1. This CDR3 contains 15 residues. J gave up 6 bases and V 5 bases, and 8 bases lay outside the gene matches. CDR3 DNA sequence: TGTGCCAGCAGTCAACTGACAGGGGGAAGTCAGCCCCAGCATTTT. It specifies CASSQLTGGSQPQHF.

This clonotype has a count of ten or more. This chain joins TRBV6-1 and TRBJ2-7; TRBD2 matches 13 bases. CDR3 length equals 17 residues. Trimming took 4 bases from V and 6 from J; bases not matched to a gene: 12. Looked up from germline, CDR1 is MNHNS and CDR2 is SASEGT. The CDR3 here is CASSVPLGLAGVSEQYF. The CDR3 nucleotides read TGTGCCAGCAGTGTCCCCCTCGGACTAGCGGGAGTTTCCGAGCAGTACTTC.

This clonotype was seen many times. This rearrangement joins TRBV6-5 to TRBJ1-2, with a possible D match to TRBD1 (6 bases). The CDR3 runs to 17 residues. Per the germline V gene, CDR1 is MNHEY and CDR2 is SVGAGI. Trimming stripped 4 bases from V and 6 bases from J, with 24 bases between. The CDR3 DNA follows: TGTGCCAGCAGTTCCCGGTCGGGGGCAGGGCCGGTACATGGCTACACCTTC. Translating it yields CASSSRSGAGPVHGYTF.

At least ten counts were recorded for this clonotype. This chain joins TRBV29-1 and TRBJ2-5, with D possibly TRBD1 on 6 matching bases. There are 12 residues in the CDR3. Germline values: CDR1 SQVTM, CDR2 ANQGSEA. V lost 7 bases and J 2 bases, leaving 11 bases between the germline ends. The chain's CDR3 is CSAQQGQETQYF. For the CDR3, the DNA is TGCAGCGCACAACAGGGACAAGAGACCCAGTACTTC. The full variable domain, its missing parts supplied by reference TRBV29-1 and TRBJ2-5, is SAVISQKPSRDICQRGTSLTIQCQVDSQVTMMFWYRQQPGQSLTLIATANQGSEATYESGFVIDKFPISRPNLTFSTLTVSNMSPEDSSIYLCSAQQGQETQYFGPGTRLLVL.

This clonotype was detected ten times or more. The rearrangement links TRBV29-1 to TRBJ2-1; D remains unclear. Germline CDR1 SQVTM, CDR2 ANQGSEA. V lost 5 bases, J lost 5 bases, and 10 bases lay in between. This CDR3 contains 12 residues. The CDR3 DNA follows: TGCAGCGTTCTCCTAGTGAACAATGAGCAGTTCTTC. Protein product: CSVLLVNNEQFF.

The gene calls are TRBV7-2 and TRBJ1-5, with D hard to call. CDR3 length: 16 amino acids. Germline assignment: CDR1 SGHTA and CDR2 FQGNSA. V was shortened by 0 bases and J by 0 bases, with 9 bases between the two germline ends. The CDR3 coding sequence is TGTGCCAGCAGCTTAGCAGGTGCACTTAGCAATCAGCCCCAGCATTTT. This gives the protein CASSLAGALSNQPQHF.

This clonotype was observed many times. The chain recombines TRBV24-1 with TRBJ2-1, with 13 positions matching TRBD2. Per germline, CDR1 KGHDR and CDR2 SFDVKD. V lost 4 bases, J lost 9 bases, and 8 bases stayed unmatched. The CDR3 sequence is 16 residues long. As DNA, the CDR3 is TGTGCCACCAGTGACCCCGGACTAGCGGGAGAGGGTGAGCAGTTCTTC. Amino acid sequence: CATSDPGLAGEGEQFF.

This clonotype was observed at least ten times. The CDR3 is CASSNPSGFTSNEQFF. CDR3 coding DNA: TGTGCCAGCAGCAATCCCTCTGGGTTTACAAGCAATGAGCAGTTCTTC. This rearrangement joins TRBV21-1 to TRBJ2-1; the tabulated D call, TRBD2, remains unverified against the DNA. TRBV21-1 is a recognized pseudogene. The CDR3 length is 16 residues.

This clonotype was seen a handful of times. J is TRBJ2-7 and V is TRBV6-2 or TRBV6-3; maybe TRBD2 (6 bases). This CDR3 has 13 amino acids. Germline values: CDR1 MNHEY, CDR2 SVGEGT. Written as DNA, the CDR3 is TGTGCCAGCAGCGCCGTTGGAGGACTACCAAACCATGTG. This codes for CASSAVGGLPNHV.

This clonotype showed up many times. The chain links TRBV29-1 to TRBJ2-7, with D perhaps matching TRBD2 (6 bases). V dropped 4 bases and J dropped 4 bases, with 8 bases sitting between them. This CDR3 is 11 amino acids long. Germline V gene sequence: CDR1 SQVTM, CDR2 ANQGSEA. The CDR3 reads CSVGAGYEQYF. The DNA of the CDR3 is TGCAGCGTTGGGGCGGGATACGAGCAGTACTTC.

This clonotype showed up many times. This rearrangement joins TRBV27 to TRBJ2-1; D ambiguous. The V gene's germline CDR1 is MNHEY and CDR2 SMNVEV (reference sequence). CDR3 length: 11 residues. Trimming took 5 bases from V and 3 from J, leaving 2 bases between them. CDR3: CASSHYNEQFF. Written as DNA, the CDR3 is TGTGCCAGCAGTCACTACAATGAGCAGTTCTTC.

In this sample, this clonotype turned up many times. The chain employs TRBV6-1 and TRBJ2-5; 11 positions match TRBD1. J was trimmed by 5 bases and V by 1 base; bases with no gene match: 3. Germline V gives CDR1 MNHNS, CDR2 SASEGT. This CDR3 is 15 amino acids long. DNA for the CDR3: TGTGCCAGCAGTGAAGTTTGGACAGGGGGCGAGACCCAGTACTTC. This gives the protein CASSEVWTGGETQYF.

The sample holds many counts of this clonotype. This chain uses TRBV10-3 with TRBJ2-5, with 11 bases fitting TRBD2. The CDR3 totals 19 residues. The germline CDR1 and CDR2 sequences are ENHRY and SYGVKD. J gave up 5 bases and V 2 bases, and 16 bases lay outside the gene matches. The DNA of the CDR3 is TGTGCCATCAGTGAGCCCGACGGGCTAGCGGGAGGATCTACGGAGACCCAGTACTTC. Translation: CAISEPDGLAGGSTETQYF.

This clonotype was counted ten times or more. As DNA, the CDR3 is TGTGCCAGCAGCCAAGAGGGCCCGGGACTACCCATAAAGCAGTTCTTC. This encodes CASSQEGPGLPIKQFF. The V gene is TRBV3-1, the J gene TRBJ2-1; 7 positions match TRBD2. From germline, CDR1 is LGHDT and CDR2 YNNKEL (reference sequence). With V trimmed by 0 bases and J by 11 bases, 13 bases remained unmatched. The CDR3 is 16 residues long.

The sample holds many counts of this clonotype. V gene TRBV10-2 combines with J gene TRBJ2-2, with 12 bases that match TRBD1. CDR3 length: 16 residues. Germline-derived CDR1 and CDR2 are WSHSY and SAAADI. Trimming took 6 bases from V and 2 from J; bases not matched to a gene: 4. The CDR3: CASRPGTGGNTGELFF. The CDR3 DNA follows: TGCGCCAGCAGGCCCGGGACAGGGGGCAACACCGGGGAGCTGTTTTTT.

This clonotype has at least ten counts. The chain recombines TRBV25-1 with TRBJ2-7; maybe TRBD1 (5 bases). CDR3 length equals 15 residues. Germline V gives CDR1 MGHDK, CDR2 SYGVNS. The V end was cut by 1 base, the J end by 2 bases, with 12 bases between. The CDR3 nucleotides are TGTGCCAGCAGTGAATTGGGGCGGCACACCTACGAGCAGTACTTC. Its protein is CASSELGRHTYEQYF.

This clonotype showed up many times. V is TRBV10-3 and J is TRBJ1-2; TRBD1 aligns across 9 bases. Germline V CDR1 and CDR2: ENHRY, SYGVKD. V lost 4 bases and J lost 4; bases outside the gene matches: 16. The CDR3 has 18 amino acids. The CDR3 reads CAISVGGTGFPKSYGYTF. The CDR3 DNA reads TGTGCCATCAGTGTCGGGGGGACAGGGTTCCCTAAGTCCTATGGCTACACCTTC.

This clonotype was seen ten or more times. The CDR3: CAIGGRREQYF. The CDR3 region has the DNA TGTGCCATAGGCGGGAGACGCGAGCAGTACTTC. This chain joins TRBV28 and TRBJ2-7, with TRBD2 matching over 7 bases. CDR3 length: 11 amino acids. CDR1 is MDHEN, CDR2 SYDVKM, per germline. With V trimmed by 10 bases and J by 6 bases, 6 bases remained unmatched.

This clonotype was counted at least ten times. The chain recombines TRBV2 with TRBJ1-1; no clear D. V lost 8 bases to trimming and J lost 1 base, with 8 bases between them. Germline CDR1 reads SNHLY; CDR2 reads FYNNEI. This CDR3 has 12 amino acids. The CDR3 nucleotides read TGTGCCAGCGCGGGAGGGAACACTGAAGCTTTCTTT. This gives the protein CASAGGNTEAFF.

This clonotype was counted only a few times. This CDR3 reads CSVEGTSGSVDEQFF. The CDR3, as DNA: TGCAGCGTTGAAGGGACTAGCGGGAGTGTAGATGAGCAGTTCTTC. V and J are TRBV29-1 and TRBJ2-1, with 13 bases lining up with TRBD2. This CDR3 has 15 amino acids. Germline V gives CDR1 SQVTM, CDR2 ANQGSEA. J lost 8 bases, V lost 1 base, and 5 bases had no gene match.

This clonotype occurred many times. The chain is built from TRBV5-5 and TRBJ2-2, with a possible D match to TRBD1 (5 bases). CDR3 length: 15 residues. V lost 1 base, J lost 3 bases, and 10 bases lay in between. Germline CDR1 and CDR2: SGHKS and YYEKEE (reference sequence). The CDR3 sequence is CASSLYRQYTGELFF. In DNA, the CDR3 is TGTGCCAGCAGCTTGTACAGGCAATACACCGGGGAGCTGTTTTTT.

This clonotype was recorded a few times. The genes are TRBV7-2 and TRBJ1-2; D remains ambiguous. Germline CDR1 and CDR2: SGHTA and FQGNSA. The V and J ends lost 5 bases and 0 bases respectively, with 13 bases between them. There are 15 residues in the CDR3. This CDR3 is CASSLLTSTNYGYTF. CDR3 DNA: TGTGCCAGCAGCCTATTGACAAGCACTAACTATGGCTACACCTTC. Together with reference TRBV7-2 and TRBJ1-2, the CDR3 gives the full variable domain: GAGVSQSPSNKVTEKGKDVELRCDPISGHTALYWYRQSLGQGLEFLIYFQGNSAPDKSGLPSDRFSAERTGGSVSTLTIQRTQQEDSAVYLCASSLLTSTNYGYTFGSGTRLTVV.

Ten or more counts support this clonotype. The rearrangement joins TRBV12-3 or TRBV12-4 to TRBJ2-1; TRBD2 might be the D (5 bases). The CDR3 spans 14 residues. The ends were cut back, 7 bases at V and 0 bases at J, with 10 bases in the middle. CDR3 in amino acids: CASNLGSSYNEQFF. As DNA, the CDR3 is TGTGCCAGCAACCTAGGGAGCTCCTACAATGAGCAGTTCTTC.

This clonotype was seen ten or more times. The gene calls are TRBV11-2 and TRBJ2-5; 12 positions agree with TRBD1. Germline V CDR1 and CDR2: SGHAT, FQNNGV. The V gene end was trimmed by 5 bases and the J gene end by 4 bases; junction bases not matched to a gene: 5. The CDR3 extends over 15 amino acids. CDR3 in amino acids: CASSVGQGARETQYF. The DNA of the CDR3 is TGTGCCAGCAGCGTGGGACAGGGGGCACGAGAGACCCAGTACTTC.

Many counts were recorded for this clonotype. The rearrangement links TRBV27 to TRBJ2-7, with 10 bases that match TRBD1. This CDR3 contains 14 residues. V gave up 4 bases and J gave up 3 bases; unmatched junction bases: 3. From germline, CDR1 is MNHEY and CDR2 SMNVEV (reference sequence). CDR3 bases: TGTGCCAGCAGTTGGGGACAGGGGTTCTACGAGCAGTACTTC. Protein product: CASSWGQGFYEQYF.

This clonotype was recorded many times. This chain connects TRBV4-2 to TRBJ2-1; possible D gene TRBD1, 5 bases. Germline lookup yields CDR1 LGHNA and CDR2 YNFKEQ. The CDR3 consists of 14 residues. Trimming left V 1 base short and J 15 bases short, with 19 bases between. In DNA form, the CDR3 reads TGTGCCAGCAGCCAAGTGGGGCTAGAGATGGTTAGGTTCTTC. Translation gives CASSQVGLEMVRFF.

This sequence joins TRBV6-1 and TRBJ2-3, with 13 bases fitting TRBD2. V was pared by 7 bases and J by 2 bases, with 6 bases of the junction left unmatched. Germline V gene lookup returns CDR1 MNHNS and CDR2 SASEGT. This CDR3 comprises 16 residues. DNA of the CDR3: TGTGCCAGCAATGGACTAGCGGGAGCTTCCACAGATACGCAGTATTTT. Residues: CASNGLAGASTDTQYF.

This clonotype was counted ten times or more. The chain carries TRBV12-3 or TRBV12-4 and TRBJ2-3; 7 bases line up with TRBD1. The CDR3 has 15 amino acids. After removal of 2 bases from V and 0 bases from J, the junction contained 2 bases not matched to a gene. The CDR3 region has the DNA TGTGCCAGCAGTTTATACAGGGGTAGCACAGATACGCAGTATTTT. Translating gives CASSLYRGSTDTQYF.